This T cell receptor beta chain was captured in a study of T cells expressing NK-cell markers. TCRdb reanalyzed the 5' RACE reads and collapses them to one entry per CDR3 protein, without DNA. Its clone listing holds some 460,000 distinct CDR3 sequences. The CDR3 length is 16 residues. Germline CDR1 LGHNT, CDR2 FRNRAP. The sequence derives from a woman between 45 and 65 years old in good health. Sequenced: blood T cells: a sorted CD56 or NKG2C T cell subset, CD4+ or CD8+ T cells, or bulk PBMC T cells (not recorded which). The chain employs TRBV12-5 and TRBJ2-1. CDR3 protein: CASGLPMNYSYNEQFF. The full variable domain, rest sourced from reference TRBV12-5 and TRBJ2-1, is DARVTQTPRHKVTEMGQEVTMRCQPILGHNTVFWYRQTMMQGLELLAYFRNRAPLDDSGMPKDRFSAEMPDATLATLKIQPSEPRDSAVYFCASGLPMNYSYNEQFFGPGTRLTVL.